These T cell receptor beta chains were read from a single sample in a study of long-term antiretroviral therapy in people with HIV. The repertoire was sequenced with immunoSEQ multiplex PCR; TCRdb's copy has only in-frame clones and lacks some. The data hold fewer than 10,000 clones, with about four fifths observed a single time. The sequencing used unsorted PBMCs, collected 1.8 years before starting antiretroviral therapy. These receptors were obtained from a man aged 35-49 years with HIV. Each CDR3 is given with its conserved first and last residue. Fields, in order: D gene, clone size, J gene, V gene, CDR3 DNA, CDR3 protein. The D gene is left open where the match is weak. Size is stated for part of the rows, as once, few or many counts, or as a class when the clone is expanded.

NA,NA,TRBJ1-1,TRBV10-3,TGTGCCATCAGTGAGTCGGGCGGGGACACTGAAGCTTTCTTT,CAISESGGDTEAFF
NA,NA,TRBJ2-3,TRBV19,TGTGCCAGTAGTATTAGTGGTTCTAGCCCGAGCACAGATACGCAGTATTTT,CASSISGSSPSTDTQYF
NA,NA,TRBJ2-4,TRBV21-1,TGTGCCAGCACCACAACCCCCCGGGACAGGTCCGCCAAAAACATTCAGTACTTC,CASTTTPRDRSAKNIQYF
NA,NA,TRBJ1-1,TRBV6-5,TGTGCCAGCAGCCAGACATGGGGAACTGAAGCTTTCTTT,CASSQTWGTEAFF
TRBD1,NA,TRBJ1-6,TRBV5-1,TGCGCCAGCAGTTCGGGACAGGGCGTTTCCGGATATAATTCACCCCTCCACTTT,CASSSGQGVSGYNSPLHF
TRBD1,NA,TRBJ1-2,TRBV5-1,TGCGCCAGCAGCTCCCAGACAGGGAACTATGGCTACACCTTC,CASSSQTGNYGYTF
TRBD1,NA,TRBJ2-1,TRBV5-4,TGTGCCAGCAGCCAGAAGGGGGCGAGGTACAATGAGCAGTTCTTC,CASSQKGARYNEQFF
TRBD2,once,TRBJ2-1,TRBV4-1,TGCGCCAGCAGCCAACTGGAAGGACTAGCGGAAAACAATGAGCAGTTCTTC,CASSQLEGLAENNEQFF
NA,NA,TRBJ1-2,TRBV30,TGTGCCTGGAGTGTACCCGGGGCAGGGCGGGGTGGCTACACCTTC,CAWSVPGAGRGGYTF
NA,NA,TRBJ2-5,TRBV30,TGTGCCTGGAGCCACCCCGGGACCCAGTGGTACTTC,CAWSHPGTQWYF
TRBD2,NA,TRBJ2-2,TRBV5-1,TGCGCCAGCAGCTCAGGAACTAGCGGGGCTAACACCGGGGAGCTGTTTTTT,CASSSGTSGANTGELFF
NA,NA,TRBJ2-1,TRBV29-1,TGCAGCGCCCACCACCCAGATACGGTGGGGGAGCAGTTCTTC,CSAHHPDTVGEQFF
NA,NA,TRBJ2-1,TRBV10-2,TGCGCCAGCAGTGAGAGGGGAAAAAATGAGCAGTTCTTC,CASSERGKNEQFF
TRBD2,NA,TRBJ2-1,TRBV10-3,TGTGCCATCATGGAGAGACTAGCGGGGGGTTACAATGAGCAGTTCTTC,CAIMERLAGGYNEQFF
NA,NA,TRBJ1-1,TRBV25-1,TGTGCCAGCACCGATCGCAGCCCTGAAGCTTTCTTT,CASTDRSPEAFF
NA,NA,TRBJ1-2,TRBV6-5,TGTGCCAGCAGTTACGGAGATCTTAACTATGGCTACACCTTC,CASSYGDLNYGYTF
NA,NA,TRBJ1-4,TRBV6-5,TGTGCCAGCAGTTCCTACCTAACAGCAACTAATGAAAAACTGTTTTTT,CASSSYLTATNEKLFF
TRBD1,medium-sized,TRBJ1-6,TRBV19,TGTGCCAGTAGTGGTTCGACAGGGCTAACAGGACCCCTCCACTTT,CASSGSTGLTGPLHF
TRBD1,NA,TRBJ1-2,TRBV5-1,TGCGCCAGCAGCCCCTATGGACAGGGGGCGAAGGTTGGCTACACCTTC,CASSPYGQGAKVGYTF
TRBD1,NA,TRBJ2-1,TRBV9,TGTGCCAGCAGCGTAGCCGGGACAGGGGGATACAATGAGCAGTTCTTC,CASSVAGTGGYNEQFF